This T cell receptor beta chain was identified in a study of shared T cell receptors in the human thymus. TCRdb's table, derived via immunoSEQ multiplex PCR, lists solely in-frame clones and lacks some. The profile shows more than 550,000 clones, 70% to 90% of them singletons. This CDR3 contains 15 residues. Trimming stripped 6 bases from V and 3 bases from J, with 18 bases between. The germline V gene encodes CDR1 SGHTA and CDR2 FQGNSA. The same data also contributed to another study, on human thymus T cells.

Sequenced material: thymocytes. The chain links TRBV7-2 to TRBJ2-7, with D possibly being TRBD1 (6 bases). The origin of this receptor is a girl less than two years old with a congenital heart defect. CDR3 in amino acids: CASSSKLGAIYEQYF. The DNA of the CDR3 is TGTGCCAGCAGTTCAAAGTTGGGGGCTATCTACGAGCAGTACTTC.